The 14 T cell receptor beta chains in this list originate from one sample, sequenced in a study of Tregs in tolerant kidney transplant recipients. Only in-frame clones appear in the TCRdb table, and some are missing; sequencing was by immunoSEQ multiplex PCR. Counted here are roughly 66,000 clones, around nine tenths occurring once; the ten biggest clones make up 9.5% to 13%. The sequenced sample was CD8+ T cells from blood, obtained before the transplant. These receptors originate from a human donor who received a combined kidney and bone marrow transplant.

The V gene is TRBV11-2, the J gene TRBJ2-5, with D possibly being TRBD1 (7 bases). Germline assignment: CDR1 SGHAT and CDR2 FQNNGV. CDR3 length equals 15 residues. Trimming stripped 1 base from V and 4 bases from J, with 13 bases between. The CDR3 bases are TGTGCCAGCAGCTTAGGTCCAGGGGGGACAGAGACCCAGTACTTC. Translating gives CASSLGPGGTETQYF.

The chain has TRBV14 and TRBJ2-7; D perhaps matches TRBD2 (6 bases). CDR1 SGHDN and CDR2 FVKESK come from the germline V gene. CDR3 length: 15 residues. The V and J ends lost 0 bases and 5 bases respectively, with 14 bases between them. The CDR3 nucleotides are TGTGCCAGCAGCCAAGACCCAGCGGGTTGGCACGAGCAGTACTTC. Residues: CASSQDPAGWHEQYF. Complete variable domain (other parts from reference TRBV14 and TRBJ2-7): EAGVTQFPSHSVIEKGQTVTLRCDPISGHDNLYWYRRVMGKEIKFLLHFVKESKQDESGMPNNRFLAERTGGTYSTLKVQPAELEDSGVYFCASSQDPAGWHEQYFGPGTRLTVT.

V is TRBV9 and J is TRBJ2-7, with a tentative D call TRBD1 (6 bases). The V and J ends lost 3 bases and 3 bases respectively, with 10 bases between them. This CDR3 region has 13 residues. CDR1 and CDR2 (germline): SGDLS, YYNGEE. DNA of the CDR3: TGTGCCAGCAGCGCAGGGGTTGGCTACGAGCAGTACTTC. Translating it yields CASSAGVGYEQYF.

This clone was seen once. The CDR3 spells CASSYGLMYGYTF. In nucleotides, the CDR3 is TGTGCCAGCAGTTACGGGCTTATGTATGGCTACACCTTC. V usage is TRBV6-5 and J usage is TRBJ1-2, with no clear D. Trimming pared 2 bases from V and 5 bases from J, leaving 9 bases between. This CDR3 spans 13 amino acids. Germline lookup yields CDR1 MNHEY and CDR2 SVGAGI.

CDR3 loop: CASSIDGNQPQHF. In nucleotides, the CDR3 is TGTGCCAGTAGTATTGACGGGAATCAGCCCCAGCATTTT. The gene calls are TRBV19 and TRBJ1-5; no clear D gene. There are 13 residues in the CDR3. With 3 bases removed from V and 4 bases from J, the gap between germline ends came to 7 bases. Per the germline V gene, CDR1 is LNHDA and CDR2 is SQIVND (reference sequence).

This clone occurred a few times. The chain has TRBV19 and TRBJ2-7; weak D call: TRBD1 (6 bases). Germline V gene sequence: CDR1 LNHDA, CDR2 SQIVND (reference sequence). V gave up 3 bases and J gave up 6 bases, with 9 bases separating them. This CDR3 has 12 amino acids. CDR3: CASSMGAGEQYF. The CDR3 DNA reads TGTGCCAGTAGTATGGGGGCAGGCGAGCAGTACTTC.

The rearrangement joins TRBV4-3 to TRBJ2-2; TRBD2 matches 14 bases. Germline assignment: CDR1 LGHNA and CDR2 YSLEER. Unmatched junction bases numbered 8, after V lost 0 bases and J lost 5 bases. CDR3 length: 19 residues. The DNA of the CDR3 is TGCGCCAGCAGCCAAGACGTGACTAGCGGGGGGGCCGTAACCGGGGAGCTGTTTTTT. Translated: CASSQDVTSGGAVTGELFF.

The table lists this clone with a few counts. The genes are TRBV6-1 and TRBJ1-6, with a possible D match to TRBD1 (6 bases). The V gene's germline CDR1 is MNHNS and CDR2 SASEGT. Trimming removed 8 bases from V and 4 bases from J, with 15 bases in between. The CDR3 is 15 amino acids. Written as DNA, the CDR3 is TGTGCCAGCCGGGTCCAGGGGCAGTATAATTCACCCCTCCACTTT. Translated, it gives CASRVQGQYNSPLHF.

This clone turned up a few times. The chain uses TRBV7-6 and TRBJ2-7, with TRBD2 matching 8 bases. J was trimmed by 5 bases and V by 1 base; bases with no gene match: 10. CDR3 length: 16 residues. Germline lookup yields CDR1 SGHVS and CDR2 FNYEAQ. The CDR3 DNA follows: TGTGCCAGCAGCTTAGGAGGCGGGAGGCCTCTGGACGAGCAGTACTTC. Residues: CASSLGGGRPLDEQYF.

The rearrangement joins TRBV13 to TRBJ1-4; TRBD1 agrees at 8 bases. The CDR3 length is 12 residues. Germline CDR1 and CDR2: PRHDT and FYEKMQ (reference sequence). J gave up 8 bases and V 5 bases, and 1 base lay outside the gene matches. This chain's CDR3 is CASSRDREKLFF. The DNA of the CDR3 is TGTGCCAGCAGCCGGGACAGGGAAAAACTGTTTTTT.

The J gene is TRBJ2-3, the V gene TRBV7-9; 9 nucleotides line up with TRBD2. There are 14 residues in the CDR3. Germline V CDR1 and CDR2: SEHNR, FQNEAQ (reference sequence). V shed 5 bases and J 10 bases; nucleotides not matched to a gene: 10. Here the CDR3 DNA reads TGTGCCAGCAGCCATCTGGGCGGGAGGGGTGCGCAGTATTTT. It encodes CASSHLGGRGAQYF.

This clone was counted a single time. This rearrangement joins TRBV30 to TRBJ2-7; D possibly corresponds to TRBD1 (6 bases). V gave up 4 bases and J gave up 2 bases, with 9 bases separating them. This CDR3 is built from 12 residues. The germline CDR1 and CDR2 sequences are GTSNPN and SVGIG (reference sequence). The CDR3 is CAWTGVPYEQYF. CDR3 sequence (DNA): TGTGCCTGGACAGGGGTTCCCTACGAGCAGTACTTC.

The CDR3 DNA follows: TGTGCCTATCAGGTACCGTCCGGCGCCGGGGAGCTGTTTTTT. It encodes CAYQVPSGAGELFF. The chain links TRBV2 to TRBJ2-2, with no clear D. Germline V gene data show CDR1 as SNHLY and CDR2 as FYNNEI. Trimming cost V 11 bases and J 6 bases, with 19 bases left between them. The CDR3 spans 14 residues.

This chain joins TRBV5-1 and TRBJ1-1; TRBD1 might be the D (5 bases). The germline V gene encodes CDR1 SGHRS and CDR2 YFSETQ. The CDR3 loop spans 12 amino acids. V lost 0 bases to trimming and J lost 5 bases, with 5 bases between them. DNA for the CDR3: TGCGCCAGCAGCTTGGACAGGACTGAAGCTTTCTTT. The encoded protein is CASSLDRTEAFF.